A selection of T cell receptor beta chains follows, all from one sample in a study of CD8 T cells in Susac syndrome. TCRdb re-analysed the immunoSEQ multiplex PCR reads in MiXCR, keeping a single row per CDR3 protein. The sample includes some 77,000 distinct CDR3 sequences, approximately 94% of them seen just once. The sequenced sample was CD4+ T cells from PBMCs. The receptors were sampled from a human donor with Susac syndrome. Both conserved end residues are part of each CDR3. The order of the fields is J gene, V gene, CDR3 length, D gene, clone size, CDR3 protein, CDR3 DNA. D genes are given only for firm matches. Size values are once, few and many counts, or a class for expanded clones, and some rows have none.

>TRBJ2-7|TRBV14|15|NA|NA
CASSPLVSFGYEQYF
TGTGCCAGCAGCCCACTAGTCTCCTTTGGCTACGAGCAGTACTTC
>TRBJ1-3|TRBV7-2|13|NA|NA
CASSPRTGNTIYF
TGTGCCAGCAGCCCCCGGACAGGAAACACCATATATTTT
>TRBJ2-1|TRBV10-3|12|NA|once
CATGVGYNEQFF
TGTGCCACAGGGGTGGGTTACAATGAGCAGTTCTTC
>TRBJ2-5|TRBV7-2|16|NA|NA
CASSLAYGGRTETQYF
TGTGCCAGCAGCTTAGCGTATGGGGGGCGCACAGAGACCCAGTACTTC
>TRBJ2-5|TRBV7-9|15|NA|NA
CASSQRQAPQETQYF
TGTGCCAGCAGCCAGAGACAGGCCCCCCAAGAGACCCAGTACTTC
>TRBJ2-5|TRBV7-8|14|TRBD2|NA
CASSASQRGKTQYF
TGTGCCAGCAGCGCTAGCCAGCGGGGGAAGACCCAGTACTTC
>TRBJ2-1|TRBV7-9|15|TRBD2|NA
CASRLQREGLNEQFF
TGTGCCAGCAGGCTACAGCGGGAGGGACTTAATGAGCAGTTCTTC
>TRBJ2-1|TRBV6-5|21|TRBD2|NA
CASSYNPGLAGSRINYNEQFF
TGTGCCAGCAGTTACAATCCAGGACTAGCGGGTTCCCGAATAAACTACAATGAGCAGTTCTTC
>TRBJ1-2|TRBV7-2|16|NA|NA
CASSTTRDGSNYGYTF
TGTGCCAGCAGTACGACCCGGGACGGGTCTAACTATGGCTACACCTTC
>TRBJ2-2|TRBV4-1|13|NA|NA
CASSFTEPGELFF
TGCGCCAGCAGCTTCACCGAACCCGGGGAGCTGTTTTTT
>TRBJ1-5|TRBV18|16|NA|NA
CASSPMGGGGNQPQHF
TGTGCCAGCTCCCCCATGGGAGGCGGCGGCAATCAGCCCCAGCATTTT
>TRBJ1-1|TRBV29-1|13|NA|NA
CSVGGRTYTEAFF
TGCAGCGTTGGGGGCAGGACGTACACTGAAGCTTTCTTT
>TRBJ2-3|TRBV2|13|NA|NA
CASAARETDTQYF
TGTGCCAGCGCAGCGCGGGAAACAGATACGCAGTATTTT
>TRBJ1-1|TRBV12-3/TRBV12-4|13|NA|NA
CASSNSRNTEAFF
TGTGCCAGCAGTAATTCCAGGAACACTGAAGCTTTCTTT
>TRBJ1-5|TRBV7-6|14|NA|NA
CASSLPGSNQPQHF
TGTGCCAGCAGCTTACCTGGGAGCAATCAGCCCCAGCATTTT
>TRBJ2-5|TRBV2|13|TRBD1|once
CASSQGVRETQYF
TGTGCCAGCAGTCAGGGGGTTCGGGAGACCCAGTACTTC
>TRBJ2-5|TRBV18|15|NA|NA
CASSPPGGYQETQYF
TGTGCCAGCTCACCACCGGGCGGCTACCAAGAGACCCAGTACTTC
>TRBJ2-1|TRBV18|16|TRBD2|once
CASSSTGTSGSNEQFF
TGTGCCAGCTCATCAACCGGGACTAGCGGGAGCAATGAGCAGTTCTTC
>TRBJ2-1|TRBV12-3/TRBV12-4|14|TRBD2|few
CASFRAGAYNEQFF
TGTGCCAGTTTTAGGGCGGGGGCCTACAATGAGCAGTTCTTC
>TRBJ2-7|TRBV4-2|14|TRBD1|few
CASSDRTGTYEQYF
TGTGCCAGCAGCGACCGGACAGGAACCTACGAGCAGTACTTC
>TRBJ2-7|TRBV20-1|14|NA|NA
CSARLLRGVYEQYF
TGCAGTGCTAGGCTCCTGAGAGGGGTCTACGAGCAGTACTTC
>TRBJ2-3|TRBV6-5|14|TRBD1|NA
CASSYRTGRDTQYF
TGTGCCAGCAGTTACCGGACAGGCCGAGATACGCAGTATTTT
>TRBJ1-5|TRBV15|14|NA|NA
CATSPGNSNQPQHF
TGTGCCACCAGCCCGGGAAATAGCAATCAGCCCCAGCATTTT
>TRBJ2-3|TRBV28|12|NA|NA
CASSVITDTQYF
TGTGCCAGCAGCGTAATCACAGATACGCAGTATTTT
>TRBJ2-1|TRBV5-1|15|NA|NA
CASSLDWGLGNEQFF
TGCGCCAGCAGCTTGGACTGGGGGCTGGGCAATGAGCAGTTCTTC